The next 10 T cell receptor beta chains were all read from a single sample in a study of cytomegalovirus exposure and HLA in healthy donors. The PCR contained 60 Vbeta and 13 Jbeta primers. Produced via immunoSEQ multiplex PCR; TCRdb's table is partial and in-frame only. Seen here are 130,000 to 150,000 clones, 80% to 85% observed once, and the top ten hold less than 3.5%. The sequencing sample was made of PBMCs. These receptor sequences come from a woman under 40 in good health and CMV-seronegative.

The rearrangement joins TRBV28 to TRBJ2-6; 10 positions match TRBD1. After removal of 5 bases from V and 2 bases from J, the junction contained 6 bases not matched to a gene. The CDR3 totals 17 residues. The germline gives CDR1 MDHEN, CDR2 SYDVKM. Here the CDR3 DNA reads TGTGCCAGCAGTCTCTTGACAGGGGGCGCTGGGGCCAACGTCCTGACTTTC. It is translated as CASSLLTGGAGANVLTF.

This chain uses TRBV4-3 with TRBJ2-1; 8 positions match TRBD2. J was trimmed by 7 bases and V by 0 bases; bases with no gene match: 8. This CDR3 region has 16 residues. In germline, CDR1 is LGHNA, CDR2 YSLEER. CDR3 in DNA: TGCGCCAGCAGCCAAGAAAGTCGAGCGGGGGTGAATGAGCAGTTCTTC. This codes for CASSQESRAGVNEQFF.

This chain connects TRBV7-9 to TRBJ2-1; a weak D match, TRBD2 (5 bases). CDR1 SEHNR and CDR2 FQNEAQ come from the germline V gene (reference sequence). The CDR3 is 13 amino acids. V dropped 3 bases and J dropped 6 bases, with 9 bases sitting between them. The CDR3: CASSFEDFNEQFF. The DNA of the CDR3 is TGTGCCAGCAGCTTTGAGGACTTCAATGAGCAGTTCTTC.

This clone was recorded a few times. CDR3 region: CASSDVGGTYEQYF. The CDR3 DNA sequence: TGTGCCAGCAGTGACGTGGGAGGAACCTACGAGCAGTACTTC. The gene calls are TRBV2 and TRBJ2-7, with D maybe TRBD2 (6 bases). V lost 3 bases and J 2 bases, leaving 11 bases between the germline ends. Germline V gene lookup returns CDR1 SNHLY and CDR2 FYNNEI. The CDR3 covers 14 residues.

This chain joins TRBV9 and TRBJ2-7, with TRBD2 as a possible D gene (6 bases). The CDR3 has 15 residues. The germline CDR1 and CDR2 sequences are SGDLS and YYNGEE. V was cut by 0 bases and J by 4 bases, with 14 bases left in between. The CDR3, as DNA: TGTGCCAGCAGCGTAGGGGGTACTAGCTTGTACGAGCAGTACTTC. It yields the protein CASSVGGTSLYEQYF.

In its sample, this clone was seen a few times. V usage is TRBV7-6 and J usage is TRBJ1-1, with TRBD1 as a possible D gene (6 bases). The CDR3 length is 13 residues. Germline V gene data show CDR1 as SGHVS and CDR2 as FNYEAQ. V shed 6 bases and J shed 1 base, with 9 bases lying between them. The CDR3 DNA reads TGTGCCAGCAGGCGGACAGCGAACACTGAAGCTTTCTTT. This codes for CASRRTANTEAFF.

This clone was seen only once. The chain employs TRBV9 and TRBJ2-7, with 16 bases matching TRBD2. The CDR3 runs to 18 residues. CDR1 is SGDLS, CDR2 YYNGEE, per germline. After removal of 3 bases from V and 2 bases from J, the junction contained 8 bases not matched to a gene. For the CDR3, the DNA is TGTGCCAGCAGCGCTGGGACTAGCGGGAGGGGGCTTACCTACGAGCAGTACTTC. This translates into CASSAGTSGRGLTYEQYF.

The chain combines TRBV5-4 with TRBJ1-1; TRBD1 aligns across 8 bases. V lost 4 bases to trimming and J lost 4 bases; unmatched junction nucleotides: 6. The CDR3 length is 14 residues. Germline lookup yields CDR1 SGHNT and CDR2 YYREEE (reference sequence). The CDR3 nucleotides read TGTGCCAGCAGCGCGGGACAGGCTATCACTGAAGCTTTCTTT. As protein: CASSAGQAITEAFF.

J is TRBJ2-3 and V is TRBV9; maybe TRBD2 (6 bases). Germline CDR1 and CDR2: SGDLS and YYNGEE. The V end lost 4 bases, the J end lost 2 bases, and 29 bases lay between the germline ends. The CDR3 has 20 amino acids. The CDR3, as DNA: TGTGCCAGCAGCCCTCCGGAACGGTTTATGCGGGGACTTAACACAGATACGCAGTATTTT. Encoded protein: CASSPPERFMRGLNTDTQYF.

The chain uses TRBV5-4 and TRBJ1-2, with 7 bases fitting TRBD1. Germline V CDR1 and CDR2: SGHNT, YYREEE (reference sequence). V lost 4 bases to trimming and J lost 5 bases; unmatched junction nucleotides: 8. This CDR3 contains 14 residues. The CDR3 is CASSIRGNRYGYTF. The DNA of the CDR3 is TGTGCCAGCAGCATCAGGGGGAATAGATATGGCTACACCTTC.